These 10 T cell receptor beta chains were sequenced from one sample in a study of blood T cells in healthy people across ages. Primers used in a second PCR of about 7 to 12 cycles were a sample-barcoded 5' primer and a J-beta primer mix. One entry per CDR3 protein, called by TCRdb with MiXCR from the 5' RACE reads. The table includes 1.5 million to 2 million distinct CDR3 sequences, roughly 30% detected once. Material: blood. These receptors were collected from a woman younger than 45 in good health.

This clonotype was observed a few times. V gene TRBV9 combines with J gene TRBJ2-7, with a possible D match to TRBD2 (6 bases). Trimming removed 4 bases from V and 2 bases from J, with 16 bases in between. The CDR3 has 15 amino acids. CDR1 SGDLS and CDR2 YYNGEE come from the germline V gene. CDR3 nucleotides: TGTGCCAGCAGCTCCTCGGGGGAGGAGGCCTACGAGCAGTACTTC. It codes for CASSSSGEEAYEQYF.

This clonotype appeared a few times. The rearrangement uses TRBV6-2 or TRBV6-3 and TRBJ2-7; 9 bases line up with TRBD2. V shed 5 bases and J 6 bases; nucleotides not matched to a gene: 8. The CDR3 is 14 amino acids. Germline loops: CDR1 MNHEY, CDR2 SVGEGT. The CDR3 bases are TGTGCCAGCAGTCTAAGCGGGAGGTCGGGCGAGCAGTACTTC. As protein: CASSLSGRSGEQYF.

Here the CDR3 reads CATSPRAFSGGNEQYF. CDR3 DNA sequence: TGTGCCACCAGCCCCCGAGCCTTCAGCGGGGGCAATGAGCAGTACTTC. The chain recombines TRBV15 with TRBJ2-7; 8 bases map to TRBD2. The CDR3 sequence is 16 residues long. Trimming took 5 bases from V and 7 from J; bases not matched to a gene: 16. Germline V gene sequence: CDR1 LNHNV, CDR2 YYDKDF (reference sequence).

The J gene is TRBJ2-7, the V gene TRBV5-6; D remains unclear. The ends were cut back, 3 bases at V and 3 bases at J, with 7 bases in the middle. The CDR3 runs to 12 residues. CDR1 and CDR2 (germline): SGHDT, YYEEEE. The CDR3 sequence is CASSSEDYEQYF. DNA for the CDR3: TGTGCCAGCAGCTCCGAGGACTACGAGCAGTACTTC.

This clonotype was observed a single time. This sequence joins TRBV5-6 and TRBJ2-1; D possibly uses TRBD1 or TRBD2 (7 bases each). Germline V lookup: CDR1 SGHDT, CDR2 YYEEEE. Trimming pared 7 bases from V and 8 bases from J, leaving 25 bases between. The CDR3 consists of 16 residues. The CDR3 protein is CASLALRGGYADEQFF. Here the CDR3 DNA reads TGTGCCAGCCTGGCCCTCAGGGGGGGATACGCCGATGAGCAGTTCTTC. The entire variable domain, with the rest obtained from reference TRBV5-6 and TRBJ2-1, is as follows: DAGVTQSPTHLIKTRGQQVTLRCSPKSGHDTVSWYQQALGQGPQFIFQYYEEEERQRGNFPDRFSGHQFPNYSSELNVNALLLGDSALYLCASLALRGGYADEQFFGPGTRLTVL.

This chain connects TRBV2 to TRBJ1-5; D ambiguous. The CDR3 runs to 14 residues. CDR1 and CDR2 (germline): SNHLY, FYNNEI. V lost 6 bases and J lost 4, with 13 bases in between. CDR3 DNA: TGTGCCAGCAGCCTATACAGTGCTAATCAGCCCCAGCATTTT. Translated, it gives CASSLYSANQPQHF.

Worth noting for this clonotype: A read error may produce the germline difference seen at one junction end. This rearrangement joins TRBV12-3 or TRBV12-4 to TRBJ1-1, with D perhaps TRBD1 (6 bases). The CDR3 has 14 amino acids. The CDR3 here is CTSSWQGPNTEAFF. CDR3 bases: TGTACCAGCAGTTGGCAGGGGCCGAACACTGAAGCTTTCTTT.

The chain links TRBV6-2 or TRBV6-3 to TRBJ2-7; D remains ambiguous. Germline V CDR1 and CDR2: MNHEY, SVGEGT. The V end was cut by 3 bases, the J end by 0 bases, with 15 bases between. The CDR3 has 16 residues. DNA for the CDR3: TGTGCCAGCAGTTATCAGCGACCCCGGAGCTCCTACGAGCAGTACTTC. Its translation is CASSYQRPRSSYEQYF.

Concerning this clonotype itself: One base away lies a much larger clone, so this may be a sequencing read error. The chain couples TRBV6-2 or TRBV6-3 to TRBJ2-1; no clear D gene. There are 12 residues in the CDR3. The germline V gene encodes CDR1 MNHEY and CDR2 SVGEGT. The CDR3 loop reads CASNYPKNEQFF. Here the CDR3 DNA reads TGTGCCAGCAATTACCCTAAAAATGAGCAGTTCTTC.

The chain recombines TRBV10-2 with TRBJ2-3; the match to TRBD2 covers 7 bases. The CDR3 runs 14 residues. CDR1 and CDR2 (germline): WSHSY, SAAADI. V shed 4 bases, J shed 4 bases, and the junction held 5 bases outside the gene matches. CDR3 protein: CASSVLGRADTQYF. The CDR3 coding sequence is TGCGCCAGCAGTGTGCTGGGGAGGGCAGATACGCAGTATTTT.